This TCR beta chain was captured by sequencing in a study of blood T cells in healthy people across ages. It was with a sample-barcoded 5' primer and a J-beta primer mix that a second PCR of about 6 to 12 cycles was run. One entry per CDR3 protein, called by TCRdb with MiXCR from the 5' RACE reads. The repertoire has about 930,000 distinct CDR3 sequences, about 27% of them found once; the top ten carry about 9.4%. This clonotype was detected only a few times. Germline assignment: CDR1 SGHVS and CDR2 FQNEAQ. Trimming cost V 1 base and J 4 bases; bases outside gene matches: 6. This CDR3 is built from 16 residues. These data were also reused for a study on T cells of mothers and their children. From that report: A slight, non-significant increase in overlap was found for related mother-child pairs relative to unrelated pairs.

Sequencing was done on a sample of blood. The V gene is TRBV7-8, the J gene TRBJ2-2, with TRBD1 matching 7 bases. The TCR comes from a woman aged 40 to 50 in good health. The CDR3 loop reads CASSLERGTVTGELFF. CDR3 coding DNA: TGTGCCAGCAGCTTAGAGCGAGGGACAGTCACCGGGGAGCTGTTTTTT. Looking up the rest from reference TRBV7-8 and TRBJ2-2 gives the full variable domain: GAGVSQSPRYKVAKRGQDVALRCDPISGHVSLFWYQQALGQGPEFLTYFQNEAQLDKSGLPSDRFFAERPEGSVSTLKIQRTQQEDSAVYLCASSLERGTVTGELFFGEGSRLTVL.